The 24 T cell receptor beta chains below come from one sample, sequenced in a study of cytomegalovirus exposure and HLA in healthy donors. PCR involved 60 Vbeta and 13 Jbeta primers. Data came from immunoSEQ multiplex PCR; TCRdb stores just in-frame clones and leaves some out. The table has about 120,000 clones, around 82% seen once; the top ten hold around 1.3%. The sample was PBMCs. The receptors stem from a female donor in good health and CMV-seronegative.

This clone was picked up a small number of times. This CDR3 reads CASSLSKLAGIQETQYF. As DNA, the CDR3 is TGTGCCAGCAGTTTATCGAAACTAGCGGGAATACAAGAGACCCAGTACTTC. The V call is TRBV27, the J call TRBJ2-5, with 10 bases fitting TRBD2. The CDR3 covers 17 residues. V dropped 0 bases and J dropped 2; count of bases not matched to a gene: 6. CDR1 is MNHEY and CDR2 is SMNVEV in the germline V gene (reference sequence).

The V gene is TRBV5-4, the J gene TRBJ2-5, with D possibly matching TRBD2 (6 bases). Germline CDR1 and CDR2: SGHNT and YYREEE (reference sequence). Trimming removed 0 bases at V and 5 bases at J, with 11 bases between. The CDR3 runs 14 residues. In DNA, the CDR3 is TGTGCCAGCAGCTTGGTAACTAGCCGGGAGACCCAGTACTTC. Its translation: CASSLVTSRETQYF. The full variable domain, its missing parts supplied by reference TRBV5-4 and TRBJ2-5, is ETGVTQSPTHLIKTRGQQVTLRCSSQSGHNTVSWYQQALGQGPQFIFQYYREEENGRGNFPPRFSGLQFPNYSSELNVNALELDDSALYLCASSLVTSRETQYFGPGTRLLVL.

This rearrangement joins TRBV6-1 to TRBJ1-1, with 7 bases fitting TRBD1. The junction had 6 bases not matched to a gene; V was cut back by 7 bases and J by 7 bases. The CDR3 has 12 residues. CDR1 is MNHNS and CDR2 is SASEGT in the germline V gene. DNA of the CDR3: TGTGCCAGCAAGTTAGACAGGGTTGAAGCTTTCTTT. Translated: CASKLDRVEAFF.

The chain has TRBV13 and TRBJ2-1; 8 positions agree with TRBD2. Germline-derived CDR1 and CDR2 are PRHDT and FYEKMQ (reference sequence). J lost 5 bases, V lost 3 bases, and 6 bases had no gene match. CDR3 length: 15 residues. CDR3 amino acids: CASSFSGLANNEQFF. The CDR3, as DNA: TGTGCCAGCAGCTTTTCTGGACTAGCTAACAATGAGCAGTTCTTC.

The chain employs TRBV12-5 and TRBJ1-2, with unresolved D. The V end was cut by 6 bases, the J end by 7 bases, with 15 bases between. The germline V gene encodes CDR1 LGHNT and CDR2 FRNRAP. This CDR3 comprises 13 residues. CDR3 residues: CASGRRVGSGYTF. In DNA, the CDR3 is TGTGCTAGTGGCCGCCGGGTGGGTAGTGGCTACACCTTC.

This clone has a single count. The rearrangement joins TRBV4-2 to TRBJ1-2, with D unclear. This CDR3 has 11 residues. V was trimmed by 1 base and J by 8 bases, leaving 5 bases between them. The germline V gene has CDR1 LGHNA and CDR2 YNFKEQ. CDR3 in amino acids: CASSQAGGYTF. The CDR3 DNA reads as TGTGCCAGCAGCCAAGCGGGAGGCTACACCTTC.

The chain uses TRBV2 and TRBJ1-3; D is perhaps TRBD1 (6 bases). The germline CDR1 and CDR2 sequences are SNHLY and FYNNEI. This CDR3 comprises 15 residues. Trimming stripped 6 bases from V and 1 base from J, with 13 bases between. CDR3 nucleotide sequence: TGTGCCAGCAGCGCGGACAGTCTTTCTGGAAACACCATATATTTT. Translating it yields CASSADSLSGNTIYF.

The chain couples TRBV4-1 to TRBJ2-2; 9 positions agree with TRBD2. In germline, CDR1 is MGHRA, CDR2 YSYEKL. This CDR3 comprises 17 residues. V was pared by 1 base and J by 6 bases, with 9 bases of the junction left unmatched. CDR3 nucleotide sequence: TGCGCCAGCAGCCAAGGAGTGGTAGCGGGGGTCTCCGGGGAGCTGTTTTTT. Encoded protein: CASSQGVVAGVSGELFF.

The genes are TRBV7-9 and TRBJ2-5; 9 nucleotides agree with TRBD2. Trimming took 1 base from V and 4 from J; bases not matched to a gene: 13. Germline lookup yields CDR1 SEHNR and CDR2 FQNEAQ (reference sequence). The CDR3 extends over 18 amino acids. CDR3 coding DNA: TGTGCCAGCAGCTTAGTGACAGCGGGGGGCATCTCGAGAGAGACCCAGTACTTC. Amino acids: CASSLVTAGGISRETQYF.

This clone occurred a few times. The V gene is TRBV7-9, the J gene TRBJ2-5, with D maybe TRBD2 (5 bases). Between the trimmed V and J ends, which lost 5 bases and 3 bases, there was a span of 16 bases. The germline CDR1 and CDR2 sequences are SEHNR and FQNEAQ (reference sequence). There are 15 residues in the CDR3. The CDR3 loop reads CASSPLGAEKETQYF. CDR3 DNA sequence: TGTGCCAGCAGCCCCCTCGGAGCGGAGAAAGAGACCCAGTACTTC.

The rearrangement joins TRBV2 to TRBJ1-4, with a possible D match to TRBD1 (5 bases). V was pared by 3 bases and J by 6 bases, with 14 bases between. This CDR3 comprises 15 residues. CDR1 is SNHLY and CDR2 is FYNNEI in the germline V gene. CDR3 coding DNA: TGTGCCAGCAGTGAGTTCCAGGGTGGAGATGAAAAACTGTTTTTT. Translating gives CASSEFQGGDEKLFF.

The chain joins TRBV7-9 to TRBJ2-1; D is possibly TRBD2 (5 bases). Germline values: CDR1 SEHNR, CDR2 FQNEAQ (reference sequence). Trimming left V 6 bases short and J 12 bases short, with 27 bases between. The CDR3 runs to 16 residues. CDR3 in DNA: TGTGCCAGCAGTCAAACCTTAGAGCGGATCAATGAGGGGCAGTTCTTC. Encoded protein: CASSQTLERINEGQFF.

J is TRBJ1-2 and V is TRBV30; D unclear. This CDR3 comprises 11 residues. V lost 2 bases and J 7 bases, leaving 8 bases between the germline ends. Germline V lookup: CDR1 GTSNPN, CDR2 SVGIG (reference sequence). CDR3 coding DNA: TGTGCCTGGAGTCCCGGTCGTGGCTACACCTTC. The encoded protein is CAWSPGRGYTF. Based on the CDR3 plus reference TRBV30 and TRBJ1-2, the full variable domain is SQTIHQWPATLVQPVGSPLSLECTVEGTSNPNLYWYRQAAGRGLQLLFYSVGIGQISSEVPQNLSASRPQDRQFILSSKKLLLSDSGFYLCAWSPGRGYTFGSGTRLTVV.

The V and J genes are TRBV5-1 and TRBJ1-2, with TRBD1 matching over 10 bases. Germline lookup yields CDR1 SGHRS and CDR2 YFSETQ. The CDR3 runs to 13 residues. The V and J ends lost 4 bases and 5 bases, in that order; junction bases with no gene match: 2. The CDR3: CASSEGQGYGYTF. The CDR3 DNA reads TGCGCCAGCAGCGAGGGACAGGGGTATGGCTACACCTTC.

The chain employs TRBV4-1 and TRBJ2-1; the match to TRBD2 covers 8 bases. The germline V gene encodes CDR1 MGHRA and CDR2 YSYEKL. The CDR3 loop spans 15 amino acids. Losses at the gene ends were 0 bases for V and 9 bases for J; bases not matched to a gene: 7. In DNA form, the CDR3 reads TGCGCCAGCAGCCAAGAACCCGGGGGGGGGAGTGAGCAGTTCTTC. It specifies CASSQEPGGGSEQFF.

In DNA form, the CDR3 reads TGTGCCACCAGGGAACAGGGGGCCGGGGAGCTGTTTTTT. Translated, it gives CATREQGAGELFF. This chain connects TRBV6-1 to TRBJ2-2; TRBD1 agrees at 8 bases. J lost 6 bases, V lost 10 bases, and 7 bases had no gene match. The CDR3 totals 13 residues. Germline V gene sequence: CDR1 MNHNS, CDR2 SASEGT.

Worth noting for this clone: The sample carries other DNA sequences with the same CDR3. The V and J genes are TRBV9 and TRBJ2-7, with D perhaps TRBD1 (6 bases). CDR1 is SGDLS, CDR2 YYNGEE, per germline. Trimming took off 3 bases at V and 3 bases at J, with 13 bases between the two ends. The CDR3 has 14 residues. CDR3 bases: TGTGCCAGCAGCGCCCGGACAGAGAGCTACGAGCAGTACTTC. Translating it yields CASSARTESYEQYF.

The rearrangement links TRBV7-2 to TRBJ2-5, with a weak D call TRBD2 (5 bases). The CDR3 runs 13 residues. Germline CDR1 is SGHTA and CDR2 is FQGNSA. Trimming cost V 2 bases and J 5 bases, with 9 bases left between them. For the CDR3, the DNA is TGTGCCAGCAGCTTAAATTCGGGGGAGACCCAGTACTTC. Amino acid sequence: CASSLNSGETQYF.

A few counts support this clone. The chain employs TRBV21-1 and TRBJ1-4; the table calls TRBD1, which could not be checked here. TRBV21-1 is deemed a pseudogene. The CDR3 is 18 amino acids. The CDR3 sequence is CASSKAAGARATNEKLFF. CDR3 DNA: TGTGCCAGCAGCAAAGCCGCAGGGGCGCGCGCAACTAATGAAAAACTGTTTTTT.

The CDR3 DNA reads as TGCGCCAGCAGCCAAGATTTGGGCGGGACAGGGAGCAATGAGCAGTTCTTC. It yields the protein CASSQDLGGTGSNEQFF. V gene TRBV4-1 combines with J gene TRBJ2-1; the match to TRBD1 covers 9 bases. V trimming: 0 bases; J trimming: 6 bases; junction bases outside the gene matches: 9. This CDR3 is 17 amino acids long. In germline, CDR1 is MGHRA, CDR2 YSYEKL.

The CDR3 DNA sequence: TGTGCCAGCAGTTCTATGACAGGGGGCGTCCCCAATTCACCCCTCCACTTT. This encodes CASSSMTGGVPNSPLHF. The chain recombines TRBV28 with TRBJ1-6, with 10 bases that match TRBD1. CDR1 and CDR2 (germline): MDHEN, SYDVKM. CDR3 length equals 17 residues. After removal of 4 bases from V and 7 bases from J, the junction contained 10 bases not matched to a gene.

The chain's CDR3 is CASSPGGPGNYGYTF. In DNA form, the CDR3 reads TGTGCCAGCAGCCCCGGGGGGCCGGGCAACTATGGCTACACCTTC. This chain uses TRBV5-6 with TRBJ1-2, with TRBD1 as a possible D gene (6 bases). The germline V gene has CDR1 SGHDT and CDR2 YYEEEE. Trimming left V 4 bases short and J 2 bases short, with 15 bases between. The CDR3 length is 15 residues.

The chain carries TRBV15 and TRBJ2-7; TRBD2 matches at 8 bases. The germline V gene has CDR1 LNHNV and CDR2 YYDKDF (reference sequence). V lost 0 bases, J lost 6 bases, and 1 base stayed unmatched. The CDR3 contains 13 residues. The DNA for the CDR3 is TGTGCCACCAGCAGAGATCGGGGGGGCGAGCAGTACTTC. Its translation is CATSRDRGGEQYF.

This chain uses TRBV25-1 with TRBJ1-1, with D unresolved. The V gene's germline CDR1 is MGHDK and CDR2 SYGVNS. The CDR3 runs to 14 residues. The germline V and J ends were trimmed by 7 bases and 1 base, with 13 bases remaining between them. DNA for the CDR3: TGTGCCAGCAACAAAAAAGAGGAGAACACTGAAGCTTTCTTT. Its protein is CASNKKEENTEAFF.